Included here is one T cell receptor (beta chain) sequence, with context. Random hexamers served to reverse transcribe roughly 0.45 to 1 ug RNA. TCR beta CDR3 was amplified by immunoSEQ covering 54 Vbeta and 13 Jbeta. MiXCR was run by TCRdb on the immunoSEQ multiplex PCR reads, yielding one entry per CDR3 protein. Of some 260,000 distinct CDR3 sequences detected, around 84% appear once; the ten largest clones hold approximately 0.12%. The multiple sclerosis controls were treatment-naive patients with relapsing-remitting disease that was stable or active. Trimming pared 3 bases from V and 5 bases from J, leaving 10 bases between. CDR1 LGHDT and CDR2 YNNKEL come from the germline V gene (reference sequence). The CDR3 extends over 13 amino acids. The entry originates in a study of CD8 T cells in Susac syndrome.

The chain carries TRBV3-1 and TRBJ2-5; no definite D call. The sequenced sample consisted of CD8+ T cells from PBMCs. The source of this sequence is a human donor with multiple sclerosis. CDR3 coding DNA: TGTGCCAGCAGCCAGGCGTCTCGGGAGACCCAGTACTTC. Amino acids: CASSQASRETQYF.